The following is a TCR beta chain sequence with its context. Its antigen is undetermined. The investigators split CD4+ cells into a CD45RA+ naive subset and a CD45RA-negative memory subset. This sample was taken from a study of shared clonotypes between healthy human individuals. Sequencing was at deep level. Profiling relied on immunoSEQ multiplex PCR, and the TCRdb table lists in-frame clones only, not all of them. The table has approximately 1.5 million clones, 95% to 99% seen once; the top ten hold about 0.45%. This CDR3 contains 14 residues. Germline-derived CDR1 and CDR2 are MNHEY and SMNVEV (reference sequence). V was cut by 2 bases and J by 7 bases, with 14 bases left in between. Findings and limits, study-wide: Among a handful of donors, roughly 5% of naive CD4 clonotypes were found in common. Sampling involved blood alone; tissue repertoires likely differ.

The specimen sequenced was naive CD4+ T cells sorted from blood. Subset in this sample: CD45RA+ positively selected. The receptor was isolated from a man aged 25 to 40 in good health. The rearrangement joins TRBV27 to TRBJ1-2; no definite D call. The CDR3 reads CASSLRAGPLGYTF. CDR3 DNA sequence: TGTGCCAGCAGTTTACGGGCAGGCCCCCTTGGCTACACCTTC.